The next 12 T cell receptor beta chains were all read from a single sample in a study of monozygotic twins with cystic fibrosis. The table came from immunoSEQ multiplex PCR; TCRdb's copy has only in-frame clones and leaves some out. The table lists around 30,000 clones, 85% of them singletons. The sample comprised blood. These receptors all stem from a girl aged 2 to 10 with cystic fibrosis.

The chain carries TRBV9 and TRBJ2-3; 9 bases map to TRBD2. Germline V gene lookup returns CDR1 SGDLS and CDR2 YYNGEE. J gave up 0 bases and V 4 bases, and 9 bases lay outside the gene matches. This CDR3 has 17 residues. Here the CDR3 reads CASSQLAGSSSTDTQYF. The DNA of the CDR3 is TGTGCCAGCAGCCAGCTAGCGGGATCCTCTAGCACAGATACGCAGTATTTT.

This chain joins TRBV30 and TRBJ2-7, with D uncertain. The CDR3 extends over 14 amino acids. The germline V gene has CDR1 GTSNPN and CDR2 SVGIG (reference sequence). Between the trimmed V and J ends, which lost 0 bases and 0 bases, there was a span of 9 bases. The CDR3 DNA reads TGTGCCTGGAGTGTACACATGACCTCCTACGAGCAGTACTTC. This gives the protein CAWSVHMTSYEQYF.

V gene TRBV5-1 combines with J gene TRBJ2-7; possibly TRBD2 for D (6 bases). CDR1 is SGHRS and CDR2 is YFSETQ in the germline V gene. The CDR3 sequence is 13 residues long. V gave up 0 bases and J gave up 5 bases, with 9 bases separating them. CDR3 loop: CASSLAGSNEQYF. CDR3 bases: TGCGCCAGCAGCTTGGCCGGGAGCAACGAGCAGTACTTC.

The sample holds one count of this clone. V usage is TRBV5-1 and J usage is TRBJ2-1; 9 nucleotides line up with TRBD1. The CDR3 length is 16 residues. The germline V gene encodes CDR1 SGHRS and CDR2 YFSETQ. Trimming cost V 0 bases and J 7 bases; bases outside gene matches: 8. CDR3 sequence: CASSLDSGTGQNEQFF. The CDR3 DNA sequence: TGCGCCAGCAGCTTGGATTCTGGGACAGGGCAAAATGAGCAGTTCTTC.

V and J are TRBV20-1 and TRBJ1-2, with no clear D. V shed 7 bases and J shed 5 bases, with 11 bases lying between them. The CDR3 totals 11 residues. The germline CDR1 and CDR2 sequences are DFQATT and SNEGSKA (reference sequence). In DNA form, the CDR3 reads TGCAGTGTTATGGATGGATATGGCTACACCTTC. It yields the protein CSVMDGYGYTF.

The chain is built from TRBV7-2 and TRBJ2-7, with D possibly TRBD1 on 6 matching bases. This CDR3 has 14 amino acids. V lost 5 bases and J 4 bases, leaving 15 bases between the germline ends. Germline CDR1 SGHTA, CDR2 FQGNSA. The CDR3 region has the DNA TGTGCCAGCAGCCGAAGGACAGACCATTACGAGCAGTACTTC. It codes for CASSRRTDHYEQYF.

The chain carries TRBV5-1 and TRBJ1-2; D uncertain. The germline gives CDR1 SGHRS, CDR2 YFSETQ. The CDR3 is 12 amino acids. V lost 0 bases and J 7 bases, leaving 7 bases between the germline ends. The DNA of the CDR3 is TGCGCCAGCAGCTTGGACACGGGTGGCTACACCTTC. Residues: CASSLDTGGYTF.

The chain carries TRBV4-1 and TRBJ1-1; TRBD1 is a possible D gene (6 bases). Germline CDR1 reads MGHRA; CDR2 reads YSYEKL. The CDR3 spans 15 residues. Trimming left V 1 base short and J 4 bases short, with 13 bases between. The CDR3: CASSQVGGLGTEAFF. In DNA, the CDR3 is TGCGCCAGCAGCCAAGTGGGGGGGCTGGGCACTGAAGCTTTCTTT.

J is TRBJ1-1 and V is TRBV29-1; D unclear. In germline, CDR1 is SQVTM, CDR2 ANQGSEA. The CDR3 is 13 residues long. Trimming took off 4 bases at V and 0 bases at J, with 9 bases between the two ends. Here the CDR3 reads CSVVGRMNTEAFF. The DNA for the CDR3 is TGCAGCGTTGTAGGACGGATGAACACTGAAGCTTTCTTT.

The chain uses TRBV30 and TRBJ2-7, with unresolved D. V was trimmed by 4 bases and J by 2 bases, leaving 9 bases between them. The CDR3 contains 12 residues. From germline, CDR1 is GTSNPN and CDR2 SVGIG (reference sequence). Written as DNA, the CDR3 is TGTGCCTGGACGGAGAGCGCCTACGAGCAGTACTTC. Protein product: CAWTESAYEQYF.

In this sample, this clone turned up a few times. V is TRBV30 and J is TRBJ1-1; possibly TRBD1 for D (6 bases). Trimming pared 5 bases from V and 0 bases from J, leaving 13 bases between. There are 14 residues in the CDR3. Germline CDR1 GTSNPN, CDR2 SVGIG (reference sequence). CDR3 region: CAWGGWQMNTEAFF. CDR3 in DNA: TGTGCCTGGGGGGGCTGGCAGATGAACACTGAAGCTTTCTTT.

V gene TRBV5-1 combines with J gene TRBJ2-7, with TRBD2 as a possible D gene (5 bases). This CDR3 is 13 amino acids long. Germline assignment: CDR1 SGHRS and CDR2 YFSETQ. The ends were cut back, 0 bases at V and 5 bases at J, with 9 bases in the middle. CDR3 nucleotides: TGCGCCAGCAGCTTGGGGTCCGGGAACGAGCAGTACTTC. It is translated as CASSLGSGNEQYF.